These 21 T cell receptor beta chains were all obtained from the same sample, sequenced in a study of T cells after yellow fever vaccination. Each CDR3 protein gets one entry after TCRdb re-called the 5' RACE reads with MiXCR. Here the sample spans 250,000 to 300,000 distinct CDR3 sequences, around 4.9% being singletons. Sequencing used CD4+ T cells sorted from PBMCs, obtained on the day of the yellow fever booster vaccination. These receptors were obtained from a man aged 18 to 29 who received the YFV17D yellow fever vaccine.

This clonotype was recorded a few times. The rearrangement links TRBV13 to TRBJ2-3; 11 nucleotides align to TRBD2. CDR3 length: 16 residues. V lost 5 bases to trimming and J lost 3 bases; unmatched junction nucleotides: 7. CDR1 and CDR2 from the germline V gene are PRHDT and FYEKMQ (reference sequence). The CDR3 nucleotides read TGTGCCAGCAGCGCCAGACTAGCGGGATTGACAGATACGCAGTATTTT. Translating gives CASSARLAGLTDTQYF.

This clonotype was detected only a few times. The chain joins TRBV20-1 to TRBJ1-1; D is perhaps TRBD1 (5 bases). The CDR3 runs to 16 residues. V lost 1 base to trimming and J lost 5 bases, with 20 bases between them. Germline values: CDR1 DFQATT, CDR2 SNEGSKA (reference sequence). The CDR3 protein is CSARVLGLGRGTEAFF. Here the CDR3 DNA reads TGCAGTGCTAGAGTCCTGGGACTGGGCCGTGGTACTGAAGCTTTCTTT.

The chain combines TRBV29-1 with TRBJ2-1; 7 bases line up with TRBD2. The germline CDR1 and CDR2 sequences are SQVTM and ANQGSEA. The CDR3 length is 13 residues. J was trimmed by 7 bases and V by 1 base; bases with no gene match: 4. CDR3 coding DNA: TGCAGCGTTGAAGCTGACGGGGGGAATGAGCAGTTCTTC. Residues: CSVEADGGNEQFF.

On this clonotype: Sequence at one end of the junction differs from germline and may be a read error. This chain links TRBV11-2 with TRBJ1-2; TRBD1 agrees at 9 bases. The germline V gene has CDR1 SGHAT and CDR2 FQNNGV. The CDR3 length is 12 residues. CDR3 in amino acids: CASSRQGGDWGF. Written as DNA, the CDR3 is TGTGCCAGCAGCCGACAGGGGGGCGACTGGGGTTTC.

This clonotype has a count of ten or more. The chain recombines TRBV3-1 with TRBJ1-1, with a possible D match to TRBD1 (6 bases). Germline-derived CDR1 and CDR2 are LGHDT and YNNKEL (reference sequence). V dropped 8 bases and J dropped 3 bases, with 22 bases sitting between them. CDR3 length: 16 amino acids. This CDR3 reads CASGPGAWGKYTEAFF. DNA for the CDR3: TGTGCCAGCGGGCCGGGGGCTTGGGGGAAGTACACTGAAGCTTTCTTT.

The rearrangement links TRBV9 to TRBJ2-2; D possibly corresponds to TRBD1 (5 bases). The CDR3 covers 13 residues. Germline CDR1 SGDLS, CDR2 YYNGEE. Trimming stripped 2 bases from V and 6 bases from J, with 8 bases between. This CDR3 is CASSVMGPGELFF. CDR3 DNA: TGTGCCAGCAGCGTTATGGGGCCCGGGGAGCTGTTTTTT.

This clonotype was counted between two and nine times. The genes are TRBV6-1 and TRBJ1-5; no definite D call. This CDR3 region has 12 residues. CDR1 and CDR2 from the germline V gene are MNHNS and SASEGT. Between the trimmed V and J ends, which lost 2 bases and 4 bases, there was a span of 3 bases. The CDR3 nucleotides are TGTGCCAGCAGTGAACCGAATCAGCCCCAGCATTTT. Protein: CASSEPNQPQHF.

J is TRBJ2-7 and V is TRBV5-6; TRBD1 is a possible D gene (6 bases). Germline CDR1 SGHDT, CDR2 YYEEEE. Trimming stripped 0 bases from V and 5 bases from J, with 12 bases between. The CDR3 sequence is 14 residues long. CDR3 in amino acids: CASSLVQGSHEQYF. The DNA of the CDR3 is TGTGCCAGCAGCTTGGTCCAGGGGAGCCACGAGCAGTACTTC.

CDR3: CSARAVKDNEQYV. The CDR3 DNA reads TGCAGTGCTAGAGCGGTGAAAGATAACGAGCAGTACGTC. The chain combines TRBV20-1 with TRBJ2-7, with D uncertain. Trimming removed 1 base from V and 5 bases from J, with 12 bases in between. CDR1 and CDR2 from the germline V gene are DFQATT and SNEGSKA (reference sequence). CDR3 length: 13 residues.

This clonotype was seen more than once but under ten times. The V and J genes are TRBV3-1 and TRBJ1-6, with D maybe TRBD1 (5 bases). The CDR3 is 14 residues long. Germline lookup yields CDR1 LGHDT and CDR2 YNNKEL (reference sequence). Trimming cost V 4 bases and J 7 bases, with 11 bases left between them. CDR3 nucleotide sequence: TGTGCCAGCAGCCCGGACGGGGCAAATTCACCCCTCCACTTT. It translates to CASSPDGANSPLHF.

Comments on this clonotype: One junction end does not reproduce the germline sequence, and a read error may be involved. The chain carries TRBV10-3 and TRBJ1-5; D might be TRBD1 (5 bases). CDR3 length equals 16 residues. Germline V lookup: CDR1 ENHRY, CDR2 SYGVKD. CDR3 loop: CAISAGQGISSQPQHF. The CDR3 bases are TGTGCCATCAGTGCCGGGCAGGGAATAAGCAGTCAGCCCCAGCATTTT.

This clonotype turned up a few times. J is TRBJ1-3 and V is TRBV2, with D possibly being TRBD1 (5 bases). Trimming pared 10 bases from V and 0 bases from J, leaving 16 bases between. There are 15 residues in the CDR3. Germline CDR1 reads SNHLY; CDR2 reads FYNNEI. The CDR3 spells CAILLQGNSGNTIYF. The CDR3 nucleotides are TGTGCCATATTGCTCCAGGGAAACTCTGGAAACACCATATATTTT. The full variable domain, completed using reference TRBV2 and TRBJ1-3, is EPEVTQTPSHQVTQMGQEVILRCVPISNHLYFYWYRQILGQKVEFLVSFYNNEISEKSEIFDDQFSVERPDGSNFTLKIRSTKLEDSAMYFCAILLQGNSGNTIYFGEGSWLTVV.

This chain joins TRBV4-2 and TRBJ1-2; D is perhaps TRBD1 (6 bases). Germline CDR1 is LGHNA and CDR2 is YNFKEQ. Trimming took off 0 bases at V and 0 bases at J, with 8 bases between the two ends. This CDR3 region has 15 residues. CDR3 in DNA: TGTGCCAGCAGCCAAGAACCAGGGGCTAACTATGGCTACACCTTC. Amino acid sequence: CASSQEPGANYGYTF.

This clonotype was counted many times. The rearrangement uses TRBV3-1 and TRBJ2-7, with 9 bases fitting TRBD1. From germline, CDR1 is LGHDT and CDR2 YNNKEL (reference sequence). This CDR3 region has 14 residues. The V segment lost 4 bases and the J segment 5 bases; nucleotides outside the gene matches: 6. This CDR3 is CASSRRDRVHEQYF. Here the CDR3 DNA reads TGTGCCAGCAGCCGAAGGGACAGGGTCCACGAGCAGTACTTC.

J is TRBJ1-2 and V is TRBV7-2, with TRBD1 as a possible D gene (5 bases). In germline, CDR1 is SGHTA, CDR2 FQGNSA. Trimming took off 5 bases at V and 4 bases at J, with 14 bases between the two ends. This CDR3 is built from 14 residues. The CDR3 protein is CASSPGLGLYGYTF. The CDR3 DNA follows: TGTGCCAGCAGCCCAGGCTTGGGGCTCTATGGCTACACCTTC.

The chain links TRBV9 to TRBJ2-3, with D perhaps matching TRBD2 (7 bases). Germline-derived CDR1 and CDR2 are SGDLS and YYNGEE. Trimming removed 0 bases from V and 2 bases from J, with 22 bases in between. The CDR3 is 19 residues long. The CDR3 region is CASSVAGGSGGLPTDTQYF. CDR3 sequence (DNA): TGTGCCAGCAGCGTAGCTGGGGGCTCGGGGGGATTACCCACAGATACGCAGTATTTT.

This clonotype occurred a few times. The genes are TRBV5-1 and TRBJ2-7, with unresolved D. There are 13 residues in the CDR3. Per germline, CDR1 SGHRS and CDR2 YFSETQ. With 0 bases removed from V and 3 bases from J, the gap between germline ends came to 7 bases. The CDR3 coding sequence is TGCGCCAGCAGCTTGGGTAGTAACTACGAGCAGTACGTC. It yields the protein CASSLGSNYEQYV.

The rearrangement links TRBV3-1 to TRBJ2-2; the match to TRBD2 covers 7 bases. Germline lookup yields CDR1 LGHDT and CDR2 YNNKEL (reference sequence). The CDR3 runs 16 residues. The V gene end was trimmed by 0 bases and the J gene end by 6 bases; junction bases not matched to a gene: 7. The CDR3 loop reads CASSQDFGTTPGELFF. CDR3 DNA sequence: TGTGCCAGCAGCCAAGATTTCGGGACTACCCCCGGGGAGCTGTTTTTT. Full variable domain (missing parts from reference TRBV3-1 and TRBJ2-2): DTAVSQTPKYLVTQMGNDKSIKCEQNLGHDTMYWYKQDSKKFLKIMFSYNNKELIINETVPNRFSPKSPDKAHLNLHINSLELGDSAVYFCASSQDFGTTPGELFFGEGSRLTVL.

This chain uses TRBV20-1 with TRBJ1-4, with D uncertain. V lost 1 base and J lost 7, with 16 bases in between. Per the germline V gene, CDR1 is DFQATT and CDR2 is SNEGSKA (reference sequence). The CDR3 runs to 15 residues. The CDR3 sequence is CSARADSLYPEKLFF. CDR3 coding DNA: TGCAGTGCTAGAGCAGACTCACTGTACCCTGAAAAACTGTTTTTT.

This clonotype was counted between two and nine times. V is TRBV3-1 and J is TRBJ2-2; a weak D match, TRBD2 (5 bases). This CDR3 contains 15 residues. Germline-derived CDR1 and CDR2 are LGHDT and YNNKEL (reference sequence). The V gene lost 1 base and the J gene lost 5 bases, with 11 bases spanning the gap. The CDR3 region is CASSQALRRTGELFF. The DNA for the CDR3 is TGTGCCAGCAGCCAAGCTCTGCGGAGGACCGGGGAGCTGTTTTTT.

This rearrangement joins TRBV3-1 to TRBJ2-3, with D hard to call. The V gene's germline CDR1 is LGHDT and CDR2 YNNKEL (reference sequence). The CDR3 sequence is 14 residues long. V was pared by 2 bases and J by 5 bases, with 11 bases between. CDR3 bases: TGTGCCAGCAGCCAATCGCTAACTCTAGATACGCAGTATTTT. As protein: CASSQSLTLDTQYF.